This passage covers 28 T cell receptor beta chains from one sample sequenced in a study of CD8 T cells in ankylosing spondylitis. TCRdb re-derived calls from the 5' RACE reads in MiXCR, one entry per CDR3 protein. The sample contains 250,000 to 300,000 distinct CDR3 sequences, over 15% of which appear only once. The source material was blood, either unsorted or a sorted T cell fraction (not recorded which). The origin of the receptors is a male donor with ankylosing spondylitis or in good health (not recorded which).

This clonotype was seen only a few times. This sequence joins TRBV4-1 and TRBJ1-1; D gene unclear. V was shortened by 0 bases and J by 8 bases, with 13 bases between the two germline ends. Germline CDR1 MGHRA, CDR2 YSYEKL. The CDR3 sequence is 14 residues long. CDR3 loop: CASSQDASGTEAFF. The CDR3 nucleotides read TGCGCCAGCAGCCAAGATGCTTCCGGAACCGAAGCTTTCTTT.

This clonotype was seen only a few times. The V call is TRBV28, the J call TRBJ2-1, with 10 nucleotides matching TRBD2. The CDR3 contains 13 residues. Germline values: CDR1 MDHEN, CDR2 SYDVKM. V lost 10 bases to trimming and J lost 7 bases; unmatched junction nucleotides: 7. The CDR3 reads CATETSGQNEQFF. CDR3 coding DNA: TGTGCCACCGAGACTAGCGGGCAAAATGAGCAGTTCTTC. The complete variable domain, with remaining parts taken from reference TRBV28 and TRBJ2-1, reads DVKVTQSSRYLVKRTGEKVFLECVQDMDHENMFWYRQDPGLGLRLIYFSYDVKMKEKGDIPEGYSVSREKKERFSLILESASTNQTSMYLCATETSGQNEQFFGPGTRLTVL.

This clonotype was picked up many times. The rearrangement joins TRBV12-3 or TRBV12-4 to TRBJ2-5; the match to TRBD2 covers 7 bases. The V segment lost 1 base and the J segment 1 base; nucleotides outside the gene matches: 3. CDR3 size: 15 residues. CDR3 DNA: TGTGCCAGCAGTTTAGACCTAGCGGCCCAAGAGACCCAGTACTTC. It translates to CASSLDLAAQETQYF.

This clonotype was found many times. This chain joins TRBV12-3 or TRBV12-4 and TRBJ2-7, with D perhaps matching TRBD2 (6 bases). Between the trimmed V and J ends, which lost 7 bases and 2 bases, there was a span of 15 bases. CDR3 length equals 14 residues. CDR3 residues: CASTSPGTAYEQYF. The CDR3 DNA sequence: TGTGCCAGCACCTCCCCGGGGACTGCCTACGAGCAGTACTTC.

This chain links TRBV5-1 with TRBJ2-3; the match to TRBD2 covers 12 bases. The germline CDR1 and CDR2 sequences are SGHRS and YFSETQ. This CDR3 contains 17 residues. Trimming removed 0 bases from V and 4 bases from J; junction bases left unmatched: 6. In nucleotides, the CDR3 is TGCGCCAGCAGCTTGGACCGACTAGCGGGAGCGGCAGATACGCAGTATTTT. It is translated as CASSLDRLAGAADTQYF. The variable domain in full, completed from reference TRBV5-1 and TRBJ2-3, reads KAGVTQTPRYLIKTRGQQVTLSCSPISGHRSVSWYQQTPGQGLQFLFEYFSETQRNKGNFPGRFSGRQFSNSRSEMNVSTLELGDSALYLCASSLDRLAGAADTQYFGPGTRLTVL.

This clonotype has at least ten counts. This rearrangement joins TRBV7-6 to TRBJ1-1, with D hard to call. Germline assignment: CDR1 SGHVS and CDR2 FNYEAQ. The CDR3 contains 14 residues. The V gene lost 4 bases and the J gene lost 1 base, with 10 bases spanning the gap. CDR3 residues: CASSWGGKNTEAFF. CDR3 in DNA: TGTGCCAGCAGCTGGGGTGGGAAGAACACTGAAGCTTTCTTT.

This clonotype was observed a few times. The gene calls are TRBV5-1 and TRBJ1-6; 9 bases map to TRBD1. The J segment lost 9 bases and the V segment lost 3 bases, leaving 7 bases of the junction unmatched. The CDR3 is made up of 15 amino acids. The germline CDR1 and CDR2 sequences are SGHRS and YFSETQ. The CDR3 reads CASSSGTGFGSPLHF. The CDR3 DNA is TGCGCCAGCAGCTCCGGGACAGGGTTTGGTTCACCCCTCCACTTT.

This clonotype has a count of ten or more. Sequence at one end of the junction differs from germline and may be a read error. This sequence joins TRBV3-1 and TRBJ2-1, with TRBD2 matching over 10 bases. Germline assignment: CDR1 LGHDT and CDR2 YNNKEL (reference sequence). The CDR3 contains 15 residues. The CDR3 DNA reads as TGCGCCAGCAGCCCCGGGCTAGCGGGAGTCAATGAGCAGTTCTTC. This sequence encodes CASSPGLAGVNEQFF.

This chain uses TRBV9 with TRBJ2-7; 11 nucleotides align to TRBD2. This CDR3 is built from 15 residues. V was clipped by 4 bases and J by 2 bases; unmatched bases: 5. The V gene's germline CDR1 is SGDLS and CDR2 YYNGEE. The CDR3 DNA reads as TGTGCCAGCAGCCCAACTAGCGGGAGCGCCTACGAGCAGTACTTC. The encoded protein is CASSPTSGSAYEQYF.

This clonotype was counted only a few times. The chain couples TRBV3-1 to TRBJ1-1; D perhaps matches TRBD1 (5 bases). Germline values: CDR1 LGHDT, CDR2 YNNKEL (reference sequence). V lost 0 bases, J lost 1 base, and 18 bases lay in between. The CDR3 extends over 18 amino acids. In nucleotides, the CDR3 is TGTGCCAGCAGCCAAGAAGGGGCCAGTCAGGGAAGGAACACTGAAGCTTTCTTT. This encodes CASSQEGASQGRNTEAFF.

J is TRBJ1-1 and V is TRBV14, with a weak D call TRBD1 (6 bases). V was cut by 4 bases and J by 0 bases, with 15 bases left in between. Germline V gene lookup returns CDR1 SGHDN and CDR2 FVKESK. CDR3 size: 16 residues. CDR3 nucleotides: TGTGCCAGCAGCCGGATAGGGGGGGCCCTGAACACTGAAGCTTTCTTT. Translating gives CASSRIGGALNTEAFF.

The V call is TRBV4-2, the J call TRBJ2-6, with 8 bases fitting TRBD2. This CDR3 comprises 19 residues. Unmatched junction bases numbered 9, after V lost 2 bases and J lost 0 bases. CDR1 is LGHNA and CDR2 is YNFKEQ in the germline V gene. CDR3 sequence (DNA): TGTGCCAGCAGCCAACCGGGGGGGAGTGGTGACTCTGGGGCCAACGTCCTGACTTTC. The encoded protein is CASSQPGGSGDSGANVLTF.

The chain has TRBV9 and TRBJ2-7; 8 nucleotides line up with TRBD2. Germline values: CDR1 SGDLS, CDR2 YYNGEE. The CDR3 is 13 amino acids. V lost 6 bases and J lost 6; bases outside the gene matches: 8. The DNA for the CDR3 is TGTGCCAGCAACGCGGGGGGAGGCAGCGAGCAGTACTTC. Encoded protein: CASNAGGGSEQYF.

The V and J genes are TRBV6-2 or TRBV6-3 and TRBJ2-1; 8 bases are shared with TRBD2. Germline V gives CDR1 MNHEY, CDR2 SVGEGT. This CDR3 region has 17 residues. Trimming took 5 bases from V and 2 from J; bases not matched to a gene: 11. Here the CDR3 DNA reads TGTGCCAGCAGTCCGCGACGGGCGGGAGGTACCTACAATGAGCAGTTCTTC. It yields the protein CASSPRRAGGTYNEQFF.

This clonotype occurred a few times. The chain links TRBV6-5 to TRBJ1-5; unclear D gene. Per germline, CDR1 MNHEY and CDR2 SVGAGI. With 2 bases removed from V and 7 bases from J, the gap between germline ends came to 9 bases. The CDR3 runs to 13 residues. CDR3 bases: TGTGCCAGCAGTTACCAACAAGAACAGCCCCAGCATTTT. Residues: CASSYQQEQPQHF.

In its sample, this clonotype was seen a few times. The chain has TRBV15 and TRBJ2-7; D gene ambiguous. CDR1 is LNHNV and CDR2 is YYDKDF in the germline V gene (reference sequence). Trimming pared 0 bases from V and 4 bases from J, leaving 16 bases between. The CDR3 loop spans 16 amino acids. The CDR3: CATSREIGPSNYEQYF. The CDR3 region has the DNA TGTGCCACCAGCAGAGAGATCGGGCCATCTAATTACGAGCAGTACTTC.

This clonotype came up a few times. This chain uses TRBV4-1 with TRBJ2-3; TRBD2 is a possible D gene (6 bases). V lost 4 bases to trimming and J lost 0 bases, with 14 bases between them. Germline V gives CDR1 MGHRA, CDR2 YSYEKL. The CDR3 spans 16 residues. CDR3 amino acids: CASSPREKWSTDTQYF. The CDR3 region has the DNA TGCGCCAGCAGCCCTCGGGAGAAATGGAGCACAGATACGCAGTATTTT.

This clonotype was detected a few times. J is TRBJ2-7 and V is TRBV27; 11 bases map to TRBD2. Trimming took 6 bases from V and 3 from J; bases not matched to a gene: 4. The germline V gene encodes CDR1 MNHEY and CDR2 SMNVEV (reference sequence). The CDR3 runs 14 residues. The chain's CDR3 is CASRDGLAGYEQYF. The CDR3 nucleotides read TGTGCCAGCAGAGACGGACTAGCGGGCTACGAGCAGTACTTC.

The chain joins TRBV29-1 to TRBJ2-1; TRBD2 is a possible D gene (5 bases). Germline CDR1 SQVTM, CDR2 ANQGSEA. With 6 bases removed from V and 4 bases from J, the gap between germline ends came to 19 bases. This CDR3 is built from 15 residues. The CDR3 sequence: CSVPNPDGGYNEQFF. Written as DNA, the CDR3 is TGCAGCGTACCAAACCCCGACGGAGGATACAATGAGCAGTTCTTC.

There are a few counts of this clonotype. The chain has TRBV27 and TRBJ1-2; no clear D. Germline CDR1 reads MNHEY; CDR2 reads SMNVEV (reference sequence). Deletions cut 1 base from V and 5 bases from J, with 11 bases between. This CDR3 region has 14 residues. This CDR3 is CASSLFWGWYGYTF. As DNA, the CDR3 is TGTGCCAGCAGTTTATTTTGGGGTTGGTATGGCTACACCTTC.

The chain uses TRBV5-1 and TRBJ1-6; D possibly corresponds to TRBD1 (5 bases). Trimming shortened V by 3 bases and J by 7 bases, and 14 bases separated the two germline ends. Germline V lookup: CDR1 SGHRS, CDR2 YFSETQ. The CDR3 spans 15 residues. The CDR3 loop reads CASSSSPGGNSPLHF. CDR3 coding DNA: TGCGCCAGCAGCTCGTCCCCCGGGGGAAATTCACCCCTCCACTTT.

V usage is TRBV20-1 and J usage is TRBJ2-7; 9 nucleotides line up with TRBD2. V lost 5 bases to trimming and J lost 3 bases; unmatched junction nucleotides: 11. CDR3 length: 15 amino acids. Per the germline V gene, CDR1 is DFQATT and CDR2 is SNEGSKA (reference sequence). The CDR3 loop reads CSAHDRLAEIYEQYF. The CDR3 bases are TGCAGTGCTCACGATAGACTAGCGGAAATCTACGAGCAGTACTTC.

The chain combines TRBV19 with TRBJ2-7; D may correspond to TRBD1 or TRBD2 (5 bases each). This CDR3 is built from 13 residues. The V end lost 4 bases, the J end lost 10 bases, and 17 bases lay between the germline ends. The germline gives CDR1 LNHDA, CDR2 SQIVND (reference sequence). The CDR3: CASSTTGPSAQYF. Here the CDR3 DNA reads TGTGCCAGTAGTACCACGGGGCCGTCTGCCCAGTACTTC.

This clonotype was picked up a small number of times. The chain links TRBV20-1 to TRBJ2-3; TRBD2 might be the D (6 bases). The CDR3 runs 16 residues. CDR1 and CDR2 (germline): DFQATT, SNEGSKA (reference sequence). The ends were cut back, 0 bases at V and 0 bases at J, with 13 bases in the middle. CDR3 loop: CSARDLRERSTDTQYF. The CDR3 DNA reads as TGCAGTGCTAGAGATCTACGGGAGAGAAGCACAGATACGCAGTATTTT.

This clonotype has a handful of counts. The chain uses TRBV27 and TRBJ2-2; either TRBD1 or TRBD2 may fit D (6 bases each). Trimming left V 6 bases short and J 3 bases short, with 17 bases between. CDR3 length equals 16 residues. CDR1 MNHEY and CDR2 SMNVEV come from the germline V gene (reference sequence). CDR3 nucleotide sequence: TGTGCCAGCAGCCCCGGACAGTGGGAGGACACCGGGGAGCTGTTTTTT. This gives the protein CASSPGQWEDTGELFF.

This clonotype has just one count. The chain links TRBV7-2 to TRBJ2-7, with 7 bases lining up with TRBD2. Germline CDR1 reads SGHTA; CDR2 reads FQGNSA. With V trimmed by 7 bases and J by 0 bases, 12 bases remained unmatched. The CDR3 loop spans 16 amino acids. The CDR3 loop is CASTRDSGRSSYEQYF. DNA for the CDR3: TGTGCCAGCACGAGGGATAGCGGGCGGAGCTCCTACGAGCAGTACTTC.

This clonotype has a handful of counts. V usage is TRBV24-1 and J usage is TRBJ2-3; D not certain. CDR1 and CDR2 from the germline V gene are KGHDR and SFDVKD. CDR3 length: 13 amino acids. V lost 3 bases, J lost 7 bases, and 10 bases lay in between. CDR3 coding DNA: TGTGCCACCAGTGATCCGAGCGTGAATACGCAGTATTTT. Its translation is CATSDPSVNTQYF.

This clonotype was seen a few times. The rearrangement joins TRBV11-1 to TRBJ2-4; 12 bases are shared with TRBD2. Germline values: CDR1 SGHAT, CDR2 FQDESV (reference sequence). The CDR3 sequence is 19 residues long. Unmatched junction bases numbered 6, after V lost 0 bases and J lost 0 bases. For the CDR3, the DNA is TGTGCCAGCAGCTTAGCACTAGCGGGAGGAGAGATAGCCAAAAACATTCAGTACTTC. Translated, it gives CASSLALAGGEIAKNIQYF.